This is a list of T cell receptor beta chains from one sample in a study of blood T cell repertoires in COVID-19. Repertoires were generated with immunoSEQ multiplex PCR, while TCRdb's copy carries only in-frame clones and drops some. In the table there are fewer than 350,000 clones, 75% to 90% of which are singletons. Sequences were obtained from PBMCs or T cells enriched from blood (not recorded which). All receptors come from a man aged 55 to 70 who had recovered from COVID-19. Both conserved end residues are part of each CDR3. A D gene is named only where the DNA matches it firmly. Size is stated for part of the rows, as once, few or many counts, or as a class when the clone is expanded.

D gene	clone size	V gene	J gene	CDR3 protein	CDR3 DNA
NA	NA	TRBV20-1	TRBJ1-3	CSASRRSSGNTIYF	TGCAGTGCTAGTCGTAGAAGCTCTGGAAACACCATATATTTT
TRBD1	NA	TRBV28	TRBJ1-2	CASSLTGFYGYTF	TGTGCCAGCAGTCTGACAGGGTTCTATGGCTACACCTTC
NA	NA	TRBV27	TRBJ1-2	CASSLRSGTRVYGYTF	TGTGCCAGCAGTTTACGATCCGGGACAAGGGTCTATGGCTACACCTTC
NA	NA	TRBV7-2	TRBJ1-2	CASSLGYGGEGYTF	TGTGCCAGCAGCTTAGGCTATGGGGGGGAAGGCTACACCTTC
TRBD2	NA	TRBV6-6	TRBJ2-3	CASSQRGSGRSTDTQYF	TGTGCCAGCAGTCAACGAGGGAGCGGGAGGAGCACAGATACGCAGTATTTT
TRBD2	NA	TRBV28	TRBJ2-2	CASAGTSFRSGELFF	TGTGCCAGCGCCGGGACTAGCTTTCGGTCTGGGGAGCTGTTTTTT
NA	NA	TRBV27	TRBJ2-7	CASSLKYGETYEQYF	TGTGCCAGCAGTTTAAAATACGGGGAGACCTACGAGCAGTACTTC
TRBD1	NA	TRBV3-1/TRBV3-2	TRBJ1-6	CASSFGTAYNSPLHF	TGTGCCAGCAGCTTTGGGACAGCGTATAATTCACCCCTCCACTTT
NA	NA	TRBV4-2	TRBJ2-7	CASSQAGGGQGYEQYF	TGTGCCAGCAGCCAAGCGGGGGGGGGACAGGGCTACGAGCAGTACTTC
NA	NA	TRBV5-1	TRBJ2-2	CASSGMAGNTGELFF	TGCGCCAGCAGCGGGATGGCGGGAAACACCGGGGAGCTGTTTTTT
TRBD1	NA	TRBV2	TRBJ1-4	CASSRTGAPNEKLFF	TGTGCCAGCAGTCGAACAGGGGCCCCAAATGAAAAACTGTTTTTT
NA	few	TRBV5-1	TRBJ1-1	CASSLDSLTEAFF	TGCGCCAGCAGCTTGGACAGTTTAACTGAAGCTTTCTTT
NA	NA	TRBV28	TRBJ2-2	CATTGVLGPLNTGELFF	TGTGCCACAACGGGGGTGCTCGGGCCCCTGAACACCGGGGAGCTGTTTTTT
NA	NA	TRBV7-6	TRBJ1-3	CASSLARGSGNTIYF	TGTGCCAGCAGCTTAGCGCGGGGCTCTGGAAACACCATATATTTT
NA	NA	TRBV7-3	TRBJ2-4	CASSLRRAKNIQYF	TGTGCCAGCAGCTTACGGAGGGCCAAAAACATTCAGTACTTC
NA	NA	TRBV2	TRBJ2-7	CASSEHQWTSYEQYF	TGTGCCAGCAGTGAACATCAGTGGACATCCTACGAGCAGTACTTC
TRBD2	NA	TRBV18	TRBJ2-3	CASSSIAGVLTTDTQYF	TGTGCCAGCTCTTCTATAGCGGGAGTTCTTACCACAGATACGCAGTATTTT
NA	NA	TRBV7-9	TRBJ1-4	CASTPRGFGTNEKLFF	TGTGCCAGCACCCCGAGGGGGTTCGGAACTAATGAAAAACTGTTTTTT
TRBD2	NA	TRBV19	TRBJ2-7	CASSTYRTRSDEQYF	TGTGCCAGTAGCACGTACCGGACTAGGTCGGACGAGCAGTACTTC
TRBD2	NA	TRBV3-1/TRBV3-2	TRBJ2-3	CASSQDSSGGADTQYF	TGTGCCAGCAGCCAAGATTCTAGCGGGGGCGCAGATACGCAGTATTTT
NA	NA	TRBV6-5	TRBJ2-3	CASSYASGRPDTQYF	TGTGCCAGCAGTTACGCTTCAGGGAGGCCAGATACGCAGTATTTT
NA	few	TRBV19	TRBJ1-2	CASNPTDTATGYTF	TGTGCCAGTAATCCGACGGACACCGCCACTGGCTACACCTTC
TRBD1	once	TRBV6-5	TRBJ1-1	CASRRDRGSGTEAFF	TGTGCCAGTCGCCGCGACAGGGGTTCGGGCACTGAAGCTTTCTTT
NA	NA	TRBV28	TRBJ2-7	CASSLAGSRLYEQYF	TGTGCCAGCAGTTTGGCGGGCTCCAGGTTGTACGAGCAGTACTTC
NA	NA	TRBV30	TRBJ2-7	CACSKHQSGDRFYEQYF	TGTGCCTGCTCGAAGCATCAATCGGGGGATCGTTTCTACGAGCAGTACTTC
NA	NA	TRBV7-2	TRBJ2-1	CASVWAFAYYNEQFF	TGTGCCAGCGTTTGGGCCTTTGCTTATTACAATGAGCAGTTCTTC
TRBD1	NA	TRBV11-2	TRBJ2-3	CASSPRQGADTQYF	TGTGCCAGCAGCCCGCGACAGGGGGCAGATACGCAGTATTTT